This T cell receptor (beta chain) derives from a study of blood T cell repertoires in COVID-19. For the study at large: In each case, the material was cDNA or gDNA derived from T cells, B-cell-depleted T cells, or PBMCs.

This clone was recorded only once. In the original analysis: Estimation of nucleated cell counts relied on the amplification of reference gene primers. Clones were sequenced by immunoSEQ multiplex PCR, and TCRdb holds only the in-frame ones, with some missing. V, J and clone size reflect that table, while D and trimming were determined from the DNA. The data hold roughly 250,000 clones, with about 86% observed a single time. Seattle patients were enrolled during active infection and followed longitudinally. The CDR3 consists of 16 residues. Source material: peripheral blood. The receptor's source is a woman in her 30s with COVID-19, enrolled during active disease. This chain uses TRBV21-1 with TRBJ1-6; TRBD1 was called by the table and not checked on the DNA. TRBV21-1 is a documented pseudogene. The CDR3 DNA reads as TGTGCCAGCAGTCAGGGGTTGGATCGGTCCAATTCACCCCTCCACTTT. Residues: CASSQGLDRSNSPLHF.